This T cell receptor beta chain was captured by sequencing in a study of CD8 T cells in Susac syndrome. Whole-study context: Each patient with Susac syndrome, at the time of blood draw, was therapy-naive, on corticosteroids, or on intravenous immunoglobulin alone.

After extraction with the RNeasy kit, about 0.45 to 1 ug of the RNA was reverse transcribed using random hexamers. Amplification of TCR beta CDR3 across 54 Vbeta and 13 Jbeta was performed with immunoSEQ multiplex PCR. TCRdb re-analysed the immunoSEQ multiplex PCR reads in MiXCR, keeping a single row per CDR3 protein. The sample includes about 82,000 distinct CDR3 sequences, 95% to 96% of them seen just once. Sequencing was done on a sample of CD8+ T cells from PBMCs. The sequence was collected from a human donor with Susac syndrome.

The DNA of the CDR3 is TGTGCCAGCAAGGAGGGCAGTGGTGAAAAACTGTTTTTT. Protein sequence: CASKEGSGEKLFF. This rearrangement joins TRBV2 to TRBJ1-4; no definite D call. CDR1 is SNHLY and CDR2 is FYNNEI in the germline V gene. The CDR3 consists of 13 residues. Trimming removed 7 bases at V and 7 bases at J, with 13 bases between. The variable domain in full, with the rest retrieved from reference TRBV2 and TRBJ1-4, is EPEVTQTPSHQVTQMGQEVILRCVPISNHLYFYWYRQILGQKVEFLVSFYNNEISEKSEIFDDQFSVERPDGSNFTLKIRSTKLEDSAMYFCASKEGSGEKLFFGSGTQLSVL.